This T cell receptor (beta chain) was obtained from a study of cytomegalovirus exposure and HLA in healthy donors. A multiplex PCR was run with 60 Vbeta primers and 13 Jbeta primers. Repertoires were generated with immunoSEQ multiplex PCR, while TCRdb's copy carries only in-frame clones and drops some. Listed are fewer than 110,000 clones; about 3% falls within the top ten. In regard to this clone: Its target is unknown.

Study conclusions and caveats: Reportedly, cytomegalovirus status was diagnosed with high sensitivity and specificity.

The clonotype comes from a middle-aged man in good health and CMV-seronegative. Sequenced: PBMCs.

For the CDR3, the DNA is TGTGCCAGCAGCCTAGGGGGCGAGTCTTCACCCCTCCACTTT. Protein sequence: CASSLGGESSPLHF. This chain connects TRBV7-9 to TRBJ1-6; 7 nucleotides line up with TRBD1. Looked up from germline, CDR1 is SEHNR and CDR2 is FQNEAQ (reference sequence). V was clipped by 5 bases and J by 9 bases; unmatched bases: 7. CDR3 length: 14 residues.